This TCR beta chain was observed in a study of Graves' ophthalmopathy and Graves' hyperthyroidism (dated by TCRdb to between 2017 and 2018). Looking at the study overall: Peripheral blood was collected before any treatment was given, at the time of initial diagnosis. The study used TCR beta repertoire signatures to distinguish Graves' ophthalmopathy from Graves' hyperthyroidism and to predict progression to ophthalmopathy. In total, 135 blood samples were TCR-sequenced: 40 to 45 ophthalmopathy, over 70 hyperthyroidism and around 17 hyperthyroidism-to-ophthalmopathy patients. To explore V-J signatures that distinguish ophthalmopathy from hyperthyroidism, a discovery set of 100 patients was enrolled, made up of approximately 45 with ophthalmopathy and roughly 57 with stable hyperthyroidism. An independent validation cohort comprised 18 to 20 hyperthyroidism patients and some 16 patients who later progressed from hyperthyroidism to ophthalmopathy. T-cell repertoires of thyroid tissue and blood were compared in five or six hyperthyroidism patients. Once sampling was done, hyperthyroidism patients were given methimazole at a starting dose of 30 mg daily, while ophthalmopathy patients were given high-dose intravenous methylprednisolone.

Concerning this clonotype: What antigen it recognizes has not been identified. No clone much larger than this one lies a single base away; base qualities are absent.

Here V drops 4 bases and J drops 14 bases, and the junction holds 16 bases not matched to any gene. The germline V gene sets CDR1 to MGHDK and CDR2 to SYGVNS. From its cysteine to its phenylalanine, the CDR3 spans 15 amino acids. Just CDR3 DNA is preserved here, 45 bases in frame from base 1. For repertoire sequencing, the TCR beta CDR3 regions were amplified from RNA transcripts. The first round was an RT-PCR using HTBI primers with the Qiagen OneStep RT-PCR kit, and this first round was followed by a second-round multiplex PCR, then size selection and purification. Sequencing of the libraries was carried out on an Illumina HiSeq2000 in paired-end mode with 100 bp reads. Turning to the authors' computational methods: SOAPnuke was used to process the reads, throwing out any read that had adapters, had uncalled bases, had a mean Phred below 15, or lacked an exact constant-primer or identifier match. COPE v1.2.5 was used to merge high-quality paired reads. Each unique nucleotide sequence was defined as a clonotype, and clonotypes were aligned to IMGT TRB V, D and J references with MiTCR v1.1. Analysis was restricted to V-J combinations with a frequency above 0.0001, which covered 99.2% of repertoires. For each V-J combination, a TCR clonal expansion and chaos score was defined as the ratio of F50 clonal expansion to chaos observed in the TCRdist matrix. Welch's t-statistics and random forest were used to reduce the features to 10 to 15 V-J combinations, which were then used as input to a naive Bayes classifier. The similarity between thyroid and blood repertoires was quantified using the Morisita-Horn index. TCRdb passed the public sequencing reads through fastp at Q25 and MiXCR, retaining productive beta sequences. Rows merge per CDR3 protein into single entries with the most common DNA and genes. TCRdb, not the original authors, processed these V and J calls. Across this sample there are about 700,000 distinct CDR3 sequences, with roughly 39% seen only once. More than 2.5% of the sample is taken by the ten largest.

Overall study outcomes, separate from this receptor: In validation, the model predicted ophthalmopathy progression with about 70% sensitivity and roughly 78% specificity; fewer than 15 predicted patients were CT-confirmed with GO in a median of about 7.1 months. In cross-validation, the 13-signature model distinguished ophthalmopathy from stable hyperthyroidism with around 90% sensitivity and about 81% specificity, while in the test set the corresponding values were roughly 80% and 75%. Most of the expanded thyroid clonotypes with a frequency above 0.001 were also detected in blood, and it was suggested that the thyroid immune response may be reflected by blood repertoires. No statistical method was used to predetermine the sample size, and group allocation was not hidden from the investigators.

Ophthalmopathy patients were characterized by moderately to severely active disease, a Clinical Activity Score of at least 3, a NOSPECS grade of at least 4, and a disease duration under 3 months. Patients with other autoimmune diseases, uncontrolled infections, pregnancy or lactation were excluded from the study. Clinical symptoms, serum thyroxine, TRAb, thyroid ultrasound and orbital computed tomography were used for diagnosis. PBMCs were isolated from more than 9 ml of fresh peripheral blood by Ficoll-Paque density gradient centrifugation. Trizol reagent was used to extract the total RNA, and its quality was then checked on an Agilent 2100 Bioanalyzer.

The origin of this receptor is an adult man with Graves' ophthalmopathy. The rearranged segments are TRBV25-1 and TRBJ2-5; TRBD2 aligns with 10 central bases. Specimen: peripheral blood. The DNA sequence reads TGTGCCAGCAGTGCCGCACTAGCGGGGAAAGAGATCCAATACTTC. Protein translation: CASSAALAGKEIQYF.